Following are 31 T cell receptor beta chains from one sample sequenced in a study of shared clonotypes between healthy human individuals. Assay: immunoSEQ multiplex PCR; the TCRdb copy retains only in-frame clones and omits some. The data hold approximately 240,000 clones, with 65% observed a single time. Specimen: memory CD4+ T cells sorted from blood. Noted subset: CD45RA-negative fraction. Receptors originate from a young man in good health.

This sequence joins TRBV15 and TRBJ2-3; D might be TRBD2 (6 bases). The germline CDR1 and CDR2 sequences are LNHNV and YYDKDF (reference sequence). This CDR3 comprises 13 residues. Trimming took off 0 bases at V and 5 bases at J, with 6 bases between the two ends. The CDR3 loop is CATSREAGDTQYF. The CDR3 coding sequence is TGTGCCACCAGCAGAGAAGCGGGAGATACGCAGTATTTT.

This clone was counted between two and nine times. The genes are TRBV5-5 and TRBJ1-4; 9 nucleotides match TRBD1. CDR1 and CDR2 from the germline V gene are SGHKS and YYEKEE (reference sequence). The CDR3 sequence is 14 residues long. V lost 0 bases, J lost 6 bases, and 0 bases stayed unmatched. The CDR3 bases are TGTGCCAGCAGCTTGGGGACAGGGGATGAAAAACTGTTTTTT. Translated: CASSLGTGDEKLFF.

This clone was counted only a few times. The J gene is TRBJ1-4, the V gene TRBV6-1; D remains ambiguous. Germline V lookup: CDR1 MNHNS, CDR2 SASEGT. The V gene lost 5 bases and the J gene lost 5 bases, with 6 bases spanning the gap. The length of the CDR3 is 12 residues. The DNA for the CDR3 is TGTGCCAGCAGTCCCCGAAATGAAAAACTGTTTTTT. Translated, it gives CASSPRNEKLFF.

This clone came up many times. V and J are TRBV2 and TRBJ1-5; D is ambiguous. CDR1 is SNHLY and CDR2 is FYNNEI in the germline V gene. The V end lost 4 bases, the J end lost 6 bases, and 13 bases lay between the germline ends. The CDR3 has 14 amino acids. CDR3 DNA sequence: TGTGCCAGCAGTGGTCACGGCCGATCTCAGCCCCAGCATTTT. Its translation: CASSGHGRSQPQHF.

This clone has a handful of counts. The rearrangement joins TRBV28 to TRBJ1-3; tentative D call: TRBD1 (5 bases). V shed 5 bases and J shed 7 bases, with 9 bases lying between them. Germline CDR1 is MDHEN and CDR2 is SYDVKM. The CDR3 length is 12 residues. The CDR3 nucleotides read TGTGCCAGCAGTCTCAGGGCGAACACCATATATTTT. Translation gives CASSLRANTIYF.

The CDR3, as DNA: TGTGCCAGCAGTAAACAGGGTCGGGACACTGAAGCTTTCTTT. This codes for CASSKQGRDTEAFF. The J gene is TRBJ1-1, the V gene TRBV6-5, with D maybe TRBD1 (6 bases). Germline CDR1 and CDR2: MNHEY and SVGAGI. V dropped 5 bases and J dropped 3 bases, with 13 bases sitting between them. The CDR3 has 14 amino acids.

The table lists this clone with a few counts. The chain links TRBV2 to TRBJ1-2; D uncertain. This CDR3 is built from 13 residues. CDR1 and CDR2 from the germline V gene are SNHLY and FYNNEI. Deletions cut 5 bases from V and 2 bases from J, with 9 bases between. Written as DNA, the CDR3 is TGTGCCAGCAGTAGGTGGGAGAACTATGGCTACACCTTC. Translated: CASSRWENYGYTF.

The V and J genes are TRBV10-3 and TRBJ1-1; no firm D call. Germline loops: CDR1 ENHRY, CDR2 SYGVKD. The ends were cut back, 7 bases at V and 1 base at J, with 13 bases in the middle. This CDR3 contains 14 residues. CDR3 loop: CAITSDDENTEAFF. For the CDR3, the DNA is TGTGCCATCACGTCGGACGACGAGAACACTGAAGCTTTCTTT.

Remarks on this clone: The sample carries other DNA sequences with the same CDR3. The V and J genes are TRBV5-1 and TRBJ2-5, with D perhaps matching TRBD2 (7 bases). The CDR3 has 14 residues. Trimming stripped 1 base from V and 4 bases from J, with 11 bases between. From germline, CDR1 is SGHRS and CDR2 YFSETQ. CDR3 DNA sequence: TGCGCCAGCAGCTTGTTGGGAGGGGGAGAGACCCAGTACTTC. Translated, it gives CASSLLGGGETQYF.

This clone has just one count. This chain uses TRBV5-1 with TRBJ2-3, with 11 bases aligning to TRBD2. The CDR3 is made up of 16 amino acids. Germline V gene sequence: CDR1 SGHRS, CDR2 YFSETQ. V lost 0 bases to trimming and J lost 4 bases; unmatched junction nucleotides: 4. CDR3 residues: CASSLVTSGTADTQYF. CDR3 nucleotides: TGCGCCAGCAGCTTGGTGACTAGCGGGACAGCAGATACGCAGTATTTT.

The chain uses TRBV28 and TRBJ2-5; D assignment may be TRBD1 or TRBD2 (5 bases each). The germline gives CDR1 MDHEN, CDR2 SYDVKM. Trimming left V 5 bases short and J 0 bases short, with 13 bases between. The CDR3 is 15 amino acids. CDR3 in DNA: TGTGCCAGCAGTCTTGGGACGCAAGACCAAGAGACCCAGTACTTC. Its protein is CASSLGTQDQETQYF.

The rearrangement links TRBV28 to TRBJ2-1; D possibly corresponds to TRBD1 (6 bases). This CDR3 is 13 amino acids long. Deletions cut 3 bases from V and 5 bases from J, with 8 bases between. Germline V CDR1 and CDR2: MDHEN, SYDVKM. CDR3 residues: CASSFPGDNEQFF. CDR3 DNA sequence: TGTGCCAGCAGTTTTCCAGGGGACAATGAGCAGTTCTTC.

The CDR3 DNA follows: TGTGCCAGCAGCGCGATACAGGGCTTCGTCTTTGTC. Protein product: CASSAIQGFVFV. V is TRBV7-8 and J is TRBJ2-7; a possible D gene is TRBD1 (6 bases). The CDR3 spans 12 residues. The germline gives CDR1 SGHVS, CDR2 FQNEAQ.

The V gene is TRBV9, the J gene TRBJ2-2; D is unresolved. The CDR3 consists of 13 residues. The V and J ends lost 0 bases and 5 bases respectively, with 5 bases between them. Germline lookup yields CDR1 SGDLS and CDR2 YYNGEE. The CDR3 loop is CASSVEHTGELFF. DNA of the CDR3: TGTGCCAGCAGCGTAGAACATACCGGGGAGCTGTTTTTT.

The chain combines TRBV5-6 with TRBJ1-1, with D perhaps matching TRBD1 (5 bases). The CDR3 covers 17 residues. Germline V gives CDR1 SGHDT, CDR2 YYEEEE. V was shortened by 0 bases and J by 4 bases, with 19 bases between the two germline ends. The CDR3: CASSLGEVRRRGTEAFF. CDR3 bases: TGTGCCAGCAGCTTGGGCGAGGTAAGAAGGAGGGGCACTGAAGCTTTCTTT.

The chain joins TRBV9 to TRBJ1-3; a possible D gene is TRBD1 (6 bases). Trimming stripped 2 bases from V and 2 bases from J, with 11 bases between. The CDR3 runs 15 residues. CDR1 and CDR2 (germline): SGDLS, YYNGEE. CDR3 sequence: CASSVAGVTGNTIYF. DNA for the CDR3: TGTGCCAGCAGCGTGGCAGGGGTCACTGGAAACACCATATATTTT.

This clone appeared many times. The V and J genes are TRBV5-1 and TRBJ2-3; 14 nucleotides match TRBD2. This CDR3 has 19 residues. Germline V CDR1 and CDR2: SGHRS, YFSETQ. Losses at the gene ends were 0 bases for V and 1 base for J; bases not matched to a gene: 7. The CDR3 region has the DNA TGCGCCAGCAGCTTGGGACTAGCGGGAGGGCCATTGGGCACAGATACGCAGTATTTT. Translating gives CASSLGLAGGPLGTDTQYF. The variable domain in full, with the rest retrieved from reference TRBV5-1 and TRBJ2-3, is KAGVTQTPRYLIKTRGQQVTLSCSPISGHRSVSWYQQTPGQGLQFLFEYFSETQRNKGNFPGRFSGRQFSNSRSEMNVSTLELGDSALYLCASSLGLAGGPLGTDTQYFGPGTRLTVL.

CDR3 sequence reads: CASSLETGGASNEQFF. The DNA of the CDR3 is TGTGCCAGCAGCTTAGAAACAGGGGGGGCCTCCAATGAGCAGTTCTTC. The rearrangement joins TRBV7-6 to TRBJ2-1; the D gene is possibly TRBD1 (8 bases). The germline V and J ends were trimmed by 1 base and 6 bases, with 16 bases remaining between them. The CDR3 contains 16 residues. CDR1 SGHVS and CDR2 FNYEAQ come from the germline V gene.

In its sample, this clone was seen a few times. The rearrangement joins TRBV10-3 to TRBJ2-7, with D possibly TRBD1 on 6 matching bases. The germline gives CDR1 ENHRY, CDR2 SYGVKD. The CDR3 is made up of 14 amino acids. Trimming cost V 6 bases and J 5 bases, with 17 bases left between them. The CDR3 spells CAISRTDATHEQYF. CDR3 nucleotides: TGTGCCATCAGCAGGACAGATGCAACACACGAGCAGTACTTC.

The CDR3 region is CASRAGAGGELFF. CDR3 bases: TGTGCCAGCAGGGCGGGGGCAGGAGGGGAGCTGTTTTTT. This rearrangement joins TRBV27 to TRBJ2-2; perhaps TRBD2 as D (7 bases). This CDR3 comprises 13 residues. Germline CDR1 reads MNHEY; CDR2 reads SMNVEV (reference sequence). Trimming removed 6 bases at V and 8 bases at J, with 13 bases between.

The chain couples TRBV7-8 to TRBJ2-7, with D possibly being TRBD2 (6 bases). Trimming stripped 1 base from V and 0 bases from J, with 10 bases between. The CDR3 has 15 amino acids. The germline V gene has CDR1 SGHVS and CDR2 FQNEAQ. CDR3 in DNA: TGTGCCAGCAGCTTAGGTCGGGAGAGCTCCTACGAGCAGTACTTC. It specifies CASSLGRESSYEQYF. The full variable domain, its missing parts supplied by reference TRBV7-8 and TRBJ2-7, is GAGVSQSPRYKVAKRGQDVALRCDPISGHVSLFWYQQALGQGPEFLTYFQNEAQLDKSGLPSDRFFAERPEGSVSTLKIQRTQQEDSAVYLCASSLGRESSYEQYFGPGTRLTVT.

This clone was seen more than once but under ten times. This sequence joins TRBV19 and TRBJ2-2; 11 positions agree with TRBD2. J lost 7 bases, V lost 3 bases, and 7 bases had no gene match. The CDR3 loop spans 16 amino acids. Germline CDR1 is LNHDA and CDR2 is SQIVND (reference sequence). The DNA of the CDR3 is TGTGCCAGTAGTATCAGACTAGCGGGATTGATCGGGGAGCTGTTTTTT. It encodes CASSIRLAGLIGELFF.

This rearrangement joins TRBV7-2 to TRBJ1-2, with 10 bases lining up with TRBD1. The J segment lost 1 base and the V segment lost 5 bases, leaving 13 bases of the junction unmatched. The CDR3 consists of 18 residues. Germline V gives CDR1 SGHTA, CDR2 FQGNSA. CDR3 DNA: TGTGCCAGCAGCGCCGACCGGGACAGGGGCAAGGGTAACTATGGCTACACCTTC. As protein: CASSADRDRGKGNYGYTF.

This chain uses TRBV7-6 with TRBJ2-1; no clear D. CDR3 length equals 14 residues. Germline V gives CDR1 SGHVS, CDR2 FNYEAQ. Deletions cut 2 bases from V and 5 bases from J, with 10 bases between. The CDR3 DNA follows: TGTGCCAGCAGCTTACCTCGTCAGGACAATGAGCAGTTCTTC. Protein: CASSLPRQDNEQFF.

The chain employs TRBV6-1 and TRBJ2-4; 10 bases are shared with TRBD2. Trimming took 1 base from V and 0 from J; bases not matched to a gene: 0. Germline V gene data show CDR1 as MNHNS and CDR2 as SASEGT. The CDR3 has 16 residues. CDR3 nucleotides: TGTGCCAGCAGTGAAGGACTAGCGGGAGCCAAAAACATTCAGTACTTC. This gives the protein CASSEGLAGAKNIQYF.

Note on this clone: Its ends do not fully match the called genes, so a read error is possible. This sequence joins TRBV6-6 and TRBJ2-3, with D possibly TRBD1 on 5 matching bases. The CDR3 sequence is 12 residues long. CDR1 is MNHNY, CDR2 SVGAGI, per germline (reference sequence). CDR3 in amino acids: CASSYSGQGKGF. CDR3 DNA sequence: TGTGCCAGCAGTTACTCTGGTCAGGGTAAGGGTTTT.

CDR3 DNA sequence: TGCGCCAGCAGCACCTTGACTAGCGGCAACGCCTACGAGCAGTACTTC. Amino acids: CASSTLTSGNAYEQYF. This chain links TRBV5-1 with TRBJ2-7; 9 bases are a match to TRBD2. The CDR3 runs 16 residues. V lost 4 bases and J lost 2; bases outside the gene matches: 10. CDR1 SGHRS and CDR2 YFSETQ come from the germline V gene.

The chain joins TRBV6-4 to TRBJ1-4; 8 bases agree with TRBD1. V lost 6 bases to trimming and J lost 6 bases; unmatched junction nucleotides: 18. The CDR3 has 18 amino acids. Germline V gives CDR1 MRHNA, CDR2 SNTAGT. CDR3 sequence reads: CASSLGQAIDRGYEKLFF. The CDR3 region has the DNA TGTGCCAGCAGCTTGGGACAGGCCATCGATAGGGGGTATGAAAAACTGTTTTTT.

V usage is TRBV28 and J usage is TRBJ2-1; 8 bases are a match to TRBD2. The CDR3 length is 16 residues. V lost 5 bases, J lost 4 bases, and 10 bases stayed unmatched. Per germline, CDR1 MDHEN and CDR2 SYDVKM. The CDR3, as DNA: TGTGCCAGCAGTACTATAGCGGGACCGACTTACAATGAGCAGTTCTTC. It codes for CASSTIAGPTYNEQFF.

This clone has just a few counts. The rearrangement uses TRBV18 and TRBJ2-3, with D maybe TRBD1 (5 bases). Germline loops: CDR1 KGHSH, CDR2 LQKENI. This CDR3 is 13 amino acids long. V lost 6 bases and J 6 bases, leaving 13 bases between the germline ends. The CDR3 nucleotides read TGTGCCAGCTCGCGCCCGTCAGGGGATACGCAGTATTTT. Translated, it gives CASSRPSGDTQYF.

The gene calls are TRBV18 and TRBJ2-1; 7 bases are shared with TRBD2. With 4 bases clipped from V and 3 bases from J, the junction kept 3 bases outside the gene matches. Germline V gene lookup returns CDR1 KGHSH and CDR2 LQKENI. This CDR3 contains 14 residues. The CDR3: CASSQAGVYNEQFF. CDR3 nucleotides: TGTGCCAGCTCACAGGCGGGAGTCTACAATGAGCAGTTCTTC.